This T cell receptor beta chain originates from a study of siplizumab effects on memory and regulatory T cells. Findings and limits, study-wide: Naive T cells looked more diverse than memory cells and looked like major alloresponse contributors. Siplizumab significantly lowered the alloreactive sequences that could be traced to unstimulated CD4+ memory cells. Unstimulated subsets accounted for the mapping of only a minor share of the clones that were alloreactive.

Points on this clone: Its antigen is as yet unknown.

Only in-frame clones appear in the TCRdb table, and some are missing; sequencing was by immunoSEQ multiplex PCR. Of about 100,000 clones listed, roughly 94% are singletons. The source of this sequence is a human donor in good health. The sequencing sample was made of Tregs sorted from blood.

CDR3 sequence: CASSRGGAEAFF. The CDR3 nucleotides are TGTGCCAGCAGCCGAGGGGGGGCTGAAGCTTTCTTT. This chain links TRBV5-4 with TRBJ1-1; TRBD1 is a possible D gene (6 bases). V dropped 4 bases and J dropped 6 bases, with 10 bases sitting between them. Germline V gives CDR1 SGHNT, CDR2 YYREEE (reference sequence). CDR3 size: 12 residues.